This T cell receptor beta chain was recovered during a study of human T cells and chemical hapten exposure. Background on the study: Patients received weekly diphenylcyclopropenone doses to the scalp throughout the roughly 26-week study.

With 6 bases removed from V and 12 bases from J, the gap between germline ends came to 14 bases. The CDR3 extends over 12 amino acids. This clonotype was seen a handful of times. What it binds is unknown. Individual cDNA molecules each carried unique molecular identifiers attached by the library. TCRdb independently ran MiXCR on the RACE reads; one entry per CDR3 protein. The sample lists around 300,000 distinct CDR3 sequences, roughly 6% occurring once. General study results and limits: Sensitization with DPC brought no change to TCRs above 1 in 1000 in frequency. The donors suffered from alopecia, so their immune response may not match that of healthy people.

Stated time point: pre-sensitization, week 0. Indicated treatment: therapeutic diphenylcyclopropenone sensitization with weekly scalp DPC. The sequences come from whole blood, collected in connection with sensitization to the hapten diphenylcyclopropenone (DPC). This clonotype was obtained from a woman aged 18-29 years with alopecia areata. Some clones in this sample may be carry-over from other donors' samples. The rearrangement uses TRBV12-3 or TRBV12-4 and TRBJ1-4; D is unresolved. CDR3 sequence: CASSYYRRQLFF. In DNA, the CDR3 is TGTGCCAGCAGCTACTATAGGAGACAACTGTTTTTT.